The present T cell receptor (beta chain) was sequenced within a study of Graves' ophthalmopathy and Graves' hyperthyroidism. Background on the study: The authors collected peripheral blood at initial diagnosis, before any treatment.

Moderate-to-severe activity, CAS ≥3, NOSPECS ≥4 and duration under 3 months were recorded for donors with ophthalmopathy. RNA served as the template for amplifying TCR beta CDR3 regions. The library came from an HTBI-primed first-round RT-PCR and a second-round multiplex PCR. TCRdb ran MiXCR on the multiplex PCR reads and lists one entry per CDR3 protein. The data hold 350,000 or so distinct CDR3 sequences, with roughly a sixth observed a single time. The CDR3 totals 18 residues. CDR1 is SGHVS, CDR2 FQNEAQ, per germline. V gave up 0 bases and J gave up 5 bases; unmatched junction bases: 9. The sequenced material came from peripheral blood. The TCR was taken from an adult man with Graves' ophthalmopathy. The chain recombines TRBV7-8 with TRBJ2-7, with TRBD2 matching over 14 bases. The CDR3 nucleotides read TGTGCCAGCAGCTTAGCCATCCCGGGACTAGCGGGAGTGGACGAGCAGTACTTC. Its translation is CASSLAIPGLAGVDEQYF.